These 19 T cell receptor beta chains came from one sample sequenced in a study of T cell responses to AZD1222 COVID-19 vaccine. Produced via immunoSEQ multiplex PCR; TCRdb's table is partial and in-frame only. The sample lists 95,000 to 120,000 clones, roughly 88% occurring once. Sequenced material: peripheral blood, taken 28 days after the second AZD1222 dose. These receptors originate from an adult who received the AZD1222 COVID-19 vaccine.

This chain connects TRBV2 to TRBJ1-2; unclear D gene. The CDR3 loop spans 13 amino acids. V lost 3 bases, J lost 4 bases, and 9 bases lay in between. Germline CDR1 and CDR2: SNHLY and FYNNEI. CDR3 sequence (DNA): TGTGCCAGCAGTGATGGAGGGTCCTATGGCTACACCTTC. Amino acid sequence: CASSDGGSYGYTF.

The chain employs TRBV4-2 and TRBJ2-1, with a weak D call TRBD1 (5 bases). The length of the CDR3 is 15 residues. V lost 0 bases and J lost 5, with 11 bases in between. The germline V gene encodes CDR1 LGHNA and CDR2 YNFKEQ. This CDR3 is CASSQDRGPDNEQFF. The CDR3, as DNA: TGTGCCAGCAGCCAAGATAGGGGCCCAGACAATGAGCAGTTCTTC.

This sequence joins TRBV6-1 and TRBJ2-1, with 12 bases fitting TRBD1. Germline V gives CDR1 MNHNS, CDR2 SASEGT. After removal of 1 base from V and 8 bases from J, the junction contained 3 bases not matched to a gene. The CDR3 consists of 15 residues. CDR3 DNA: TGTGCCAGCAGTGAAGTGGGACAGGGGGCCTATGAGCAGTTCTTC. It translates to CASSEVGQGAYEQFF.

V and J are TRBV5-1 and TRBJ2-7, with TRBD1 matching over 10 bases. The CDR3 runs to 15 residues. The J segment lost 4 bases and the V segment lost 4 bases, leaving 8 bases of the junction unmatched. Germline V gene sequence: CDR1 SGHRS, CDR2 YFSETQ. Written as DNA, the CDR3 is TGCGCCAGCAGCGCGTGGGGGACAGGGGCTTACGAGCAGTACTTC. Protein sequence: CASSAWGTGAYEQYF.

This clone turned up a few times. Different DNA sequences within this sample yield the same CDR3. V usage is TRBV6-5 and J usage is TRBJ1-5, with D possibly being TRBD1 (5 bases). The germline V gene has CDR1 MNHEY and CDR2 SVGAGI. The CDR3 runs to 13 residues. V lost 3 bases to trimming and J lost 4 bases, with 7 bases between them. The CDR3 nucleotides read TGTGCCAGCAGTTATGGGGGAAATCAGCCCCAGCATTTT. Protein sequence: CASSYGGNQPQHF.

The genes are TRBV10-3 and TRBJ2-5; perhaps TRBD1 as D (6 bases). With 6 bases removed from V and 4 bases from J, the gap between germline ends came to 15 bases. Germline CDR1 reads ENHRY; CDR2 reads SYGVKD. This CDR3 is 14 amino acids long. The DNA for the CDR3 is TGTGCCATCAGCATTACAGGGCGTGGAGAGACCCAGTACTTC. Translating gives CAISITGRGETQYF.

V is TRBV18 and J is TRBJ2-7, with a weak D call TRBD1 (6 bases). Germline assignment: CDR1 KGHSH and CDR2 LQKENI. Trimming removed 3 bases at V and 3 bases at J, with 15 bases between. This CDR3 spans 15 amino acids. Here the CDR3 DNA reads TGTGCCAGCTCACCCGGGACACCGGCGCGCTACGAGCAGTACTTC. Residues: CASSPGTPARYEQYF.

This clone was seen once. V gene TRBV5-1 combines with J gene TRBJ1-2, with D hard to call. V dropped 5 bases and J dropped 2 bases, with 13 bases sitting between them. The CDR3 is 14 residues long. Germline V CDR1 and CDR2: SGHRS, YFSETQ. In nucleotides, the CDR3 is TGCGCCAGCAGACCTAGCGGGGAAAACTATGGCTACACCTTC. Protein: CASRPSGENYGYTF.

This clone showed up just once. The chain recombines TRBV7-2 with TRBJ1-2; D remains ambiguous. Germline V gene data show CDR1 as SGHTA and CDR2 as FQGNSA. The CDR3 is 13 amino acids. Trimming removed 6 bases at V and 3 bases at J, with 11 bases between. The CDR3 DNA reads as TGTGCCAGCAGTTCGGACTGGGACTATGGCTACACCTTC. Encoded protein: CASSSDWDYGYTF. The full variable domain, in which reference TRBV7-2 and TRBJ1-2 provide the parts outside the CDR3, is GAGVSQSPSNKVTEKGKDVELRCDPISGHTALYWYRQSLGQGLEFLIYFQGNSAPDKSGLPSDRFSAERTGGSVSTLTIQRTQQEDSAVYLCASSSDWDYGYTFGSGTRLTVV.

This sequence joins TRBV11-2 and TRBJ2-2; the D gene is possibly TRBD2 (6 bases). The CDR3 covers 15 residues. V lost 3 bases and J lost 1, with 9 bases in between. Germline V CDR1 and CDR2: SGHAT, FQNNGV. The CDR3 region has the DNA TGTGCCAGCAGCTTGGGGACTGTGAACACCGGGGAGCTGTTTTTT. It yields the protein CASSLGTVNTGELFF.

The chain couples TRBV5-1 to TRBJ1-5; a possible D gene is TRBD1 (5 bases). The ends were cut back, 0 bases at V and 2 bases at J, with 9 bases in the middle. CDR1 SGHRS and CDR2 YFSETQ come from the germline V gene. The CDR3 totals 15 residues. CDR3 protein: CASSLEGKGNQPQHF. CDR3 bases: TGCGCCAGCAGCTTGGAGGGGAAGGGCAATCAGCCCCAGCATTTT.

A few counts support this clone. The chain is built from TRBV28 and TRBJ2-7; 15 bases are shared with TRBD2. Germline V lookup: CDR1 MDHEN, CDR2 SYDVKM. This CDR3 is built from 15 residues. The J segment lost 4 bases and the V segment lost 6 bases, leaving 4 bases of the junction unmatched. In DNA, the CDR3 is TGTGCCAGCAGCCCGGGACTAGCGGGGGGATACGAGCAGTACTTC. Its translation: CASSPGLAGGYEQYF. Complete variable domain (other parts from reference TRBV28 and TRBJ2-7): DVKVTQSSRYLVKRTGEKVFLECVQDMDHENMFWYRQDPGLGLRLIYFSYDVKMKEKGDIPEGYSVSREKKERFSLILESASTNQTSMYLCASSPGLAGGYEQYFGPGTRLTVT.

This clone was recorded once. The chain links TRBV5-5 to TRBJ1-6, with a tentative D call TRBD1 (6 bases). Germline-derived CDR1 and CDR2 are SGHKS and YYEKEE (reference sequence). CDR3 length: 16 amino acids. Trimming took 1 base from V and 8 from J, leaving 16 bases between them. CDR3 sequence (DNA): TGTGCCAGCAGCTTGCAAACAGGGAGAGAGGATTCACCCCTCCACTTT. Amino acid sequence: CASSLQTGREDSPLHF.

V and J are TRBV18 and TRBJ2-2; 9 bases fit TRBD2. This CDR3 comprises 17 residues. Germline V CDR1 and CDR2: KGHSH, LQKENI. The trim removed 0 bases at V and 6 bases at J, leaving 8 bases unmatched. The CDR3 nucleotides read TGTGCCAGCTCACCACCCCTCGGTAGCGGGGGTGCCGGGGAGCTGTTTTTT. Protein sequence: CASSPPLGSGGAGELFF.

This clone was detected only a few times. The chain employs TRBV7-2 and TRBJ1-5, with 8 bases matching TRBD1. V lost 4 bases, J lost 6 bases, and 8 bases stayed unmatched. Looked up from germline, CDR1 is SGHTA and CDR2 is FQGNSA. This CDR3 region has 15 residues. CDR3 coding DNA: TGTGCCAGCAGCTCCACCGCGACAGGGGTTCAGCCCCAGCATTTT. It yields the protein CASSSTATGVQPQHF.

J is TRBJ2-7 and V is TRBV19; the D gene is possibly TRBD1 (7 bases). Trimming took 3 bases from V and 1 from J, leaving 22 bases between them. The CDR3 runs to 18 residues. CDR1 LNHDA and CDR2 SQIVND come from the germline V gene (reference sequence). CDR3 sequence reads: CASSILVVFQGGSYEQYF. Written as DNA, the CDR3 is TGTGCCAGTAGTATTCTCGTCGTTTTTCAGGGGGGTTCCTACGAGCAGTACTTC.

Written as DNA, the CDR3 is TGTGCCAGCAGTCCCTCTGTGGGGGAGACCCAGTACTTC. Protein product: CASSPSVGETQYF. The chain is built from TRBV7-3 and TRBJ2-5; D gene ambiguous. Deletions cut 6 bases from V and 5 bases from J, with 13 bases between. The CDR3 has 13 residues. Germline assignment: CDR1 SGHTA and CDR2 FQGTGA.

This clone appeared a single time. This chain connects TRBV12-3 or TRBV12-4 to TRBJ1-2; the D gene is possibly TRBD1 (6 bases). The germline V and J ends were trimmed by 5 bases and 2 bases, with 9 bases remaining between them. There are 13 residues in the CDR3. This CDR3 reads CASSQRGNYGYTF. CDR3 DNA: TGTGCCAGCAGTCAGAGGGGGAACTATGGCTACACCTTC.

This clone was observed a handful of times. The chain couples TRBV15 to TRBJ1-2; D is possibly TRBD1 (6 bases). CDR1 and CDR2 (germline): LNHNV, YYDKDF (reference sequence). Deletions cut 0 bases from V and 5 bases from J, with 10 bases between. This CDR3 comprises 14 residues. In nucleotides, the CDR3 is TGTGCCACCAGCAGAGATGGCAGGGGATATGGCTACACCTTC. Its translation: CATSRDGRGYGYTF.